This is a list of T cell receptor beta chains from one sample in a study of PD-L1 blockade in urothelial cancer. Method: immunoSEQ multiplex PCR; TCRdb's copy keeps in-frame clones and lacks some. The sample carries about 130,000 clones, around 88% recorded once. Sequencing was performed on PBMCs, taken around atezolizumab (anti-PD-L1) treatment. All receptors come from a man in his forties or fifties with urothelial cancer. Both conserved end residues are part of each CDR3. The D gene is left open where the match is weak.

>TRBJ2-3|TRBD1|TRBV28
CASRKGAANPRF
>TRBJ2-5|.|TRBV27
CASSFFPPSGEETQYF
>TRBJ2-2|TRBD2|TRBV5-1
CASSHRAILAGGSTGELFF
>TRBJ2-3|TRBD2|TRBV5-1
CASSRGTSGTDTQYF
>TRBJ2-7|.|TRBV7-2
CASSLDRGYEQYF
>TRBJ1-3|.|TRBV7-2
CASSQGGGDPGNTIYF
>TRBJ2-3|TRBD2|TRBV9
CASSVVAGVKADTQYF
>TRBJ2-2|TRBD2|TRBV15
CATSRVSGGIGELFF
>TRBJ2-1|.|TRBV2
CASSDRRERFF
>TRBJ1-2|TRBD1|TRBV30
CAWSETYRGGYTF
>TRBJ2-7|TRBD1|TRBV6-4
CASSEHGDSSGEQYF
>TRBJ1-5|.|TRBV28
CAITQGQGNQPQHF
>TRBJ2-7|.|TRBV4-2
CASSQDFRRADSYEQYF
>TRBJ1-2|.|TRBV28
CASVESAAGYGYTF
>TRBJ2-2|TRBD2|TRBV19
CASRPSGRAAGELFF
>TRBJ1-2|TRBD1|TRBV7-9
CASSLSGQGAGGYTF
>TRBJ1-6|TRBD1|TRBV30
CAQGASYNSPLHF
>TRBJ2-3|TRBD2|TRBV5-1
CASSPSIVGGIRDTQYF
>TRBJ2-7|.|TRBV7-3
CASSLETGYEQYF
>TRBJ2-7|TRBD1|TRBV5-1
CASSDPTPGQGAREQYF
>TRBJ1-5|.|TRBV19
CASMRGENNQPQHF
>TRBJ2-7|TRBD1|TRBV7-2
CASSKTGVYEQYF
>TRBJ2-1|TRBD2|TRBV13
CASSFISGRATYNEQFF
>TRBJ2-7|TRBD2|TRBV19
CASSPRLAPSSYEQYF
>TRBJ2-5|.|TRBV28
CASSLTGQTQYF
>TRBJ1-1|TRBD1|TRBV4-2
CASSRGTGLMNTEAFF
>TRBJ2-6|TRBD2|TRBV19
CASSPIGLAGAPASGAGANVLTF
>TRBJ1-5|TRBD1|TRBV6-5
CASSNGQGNQPQHF
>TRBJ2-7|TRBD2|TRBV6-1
CAAVRTSGYEQYF
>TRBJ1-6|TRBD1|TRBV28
CASSLETRGLKARPLHF
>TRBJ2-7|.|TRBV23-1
CASQSRHRRSTEQYF
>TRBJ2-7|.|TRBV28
CASSLHPSVSTYEQYF
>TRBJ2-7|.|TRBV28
CASSLMSGTYEQYF
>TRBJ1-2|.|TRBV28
CASSLYRDRSGYTF
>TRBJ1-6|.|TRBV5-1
CASREISSYNSPLHF
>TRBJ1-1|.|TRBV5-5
CASSLLDSRAEAFF
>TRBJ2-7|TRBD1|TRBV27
CASRADRGYEQYF
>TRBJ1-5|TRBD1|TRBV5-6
CASSSGQAHQPQHF
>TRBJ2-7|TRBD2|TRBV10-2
CASSERGDSGEQYF
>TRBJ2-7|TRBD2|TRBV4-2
CASSQGLADTRGYEQYF
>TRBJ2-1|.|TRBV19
CASSIKWLAAYNEQFF
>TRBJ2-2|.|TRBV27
CASSVTGPGELFF
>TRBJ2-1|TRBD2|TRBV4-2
CASSRALTSGDDAYNEQFF
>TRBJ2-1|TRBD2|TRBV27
CASNSYPTASGKFEQFF
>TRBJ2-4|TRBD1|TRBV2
CASRAGQELWGTGAKNIQYF
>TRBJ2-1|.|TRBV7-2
CASSLTSWSYNEQFF
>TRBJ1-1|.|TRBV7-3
CASSQDTNTEAFF
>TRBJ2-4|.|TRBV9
CASSPTGLSKNIQYF
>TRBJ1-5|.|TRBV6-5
CASSFKPSGAQPQHF
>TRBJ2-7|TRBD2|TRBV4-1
CASSLGVGLAGETYEQYF
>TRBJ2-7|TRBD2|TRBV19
CASSPAGAGALYEQYF
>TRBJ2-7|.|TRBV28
CASSLWGGGNSYEQYF
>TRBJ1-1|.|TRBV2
CASSEDRVRNTEAFF
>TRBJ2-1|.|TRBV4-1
CASSQTGSPYNEQFF
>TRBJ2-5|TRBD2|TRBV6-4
CASSDSKRTSGRAVSVGETQYF
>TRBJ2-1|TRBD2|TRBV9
CASSAPTSGSDYNEQFF
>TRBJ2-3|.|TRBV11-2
CASLAGTDTQYF